Listed below are T cell receptor beta chains from one sample, sequenced in a study of T cell changes during pregnancy in multiple sclerosis. Profiled with immunoSEQ multiplex PCR; TCRdb holds only in-frame clones, not every one. The repertoire holds roughly 45,000 clones, with more than 85% as singletons. The material was CD8+ T cells from peripheral blood mononuclear cells, obtained after pregnancy. These receptors were taken from a female donor with multiple sclerosis, enrolled in a pregnancy study. Both conserved end residues are part of each CDR3. A D gene is named only where the DNA matches it firmly. Clone size is given for some rows only: seen once, a few or many times, or a class if the clone is expanded.

clone size: NA
J gene: TRBJ2-7
V gene: TRBV6-5
D gene: NA
CDR3 protein: CASSYLWRGHSYEQYF
CDR3 DNA: TGTGCCAGCAGTTACTTATGGCGGGGGCACTCCTACGAGCAGTACTTC

clone size: NA
J gene: TRBJ2-7
V gene: TRBV2
D gene: TRBD2
CDR3 protein: CASSEPAGTYEQYF
CDR3 DNA: TGTGCCAGCAGTGAACCAGCGGGGACCTACGAGCAGTACTTC

clone size: NA
J gene: TRBJ1-2
V gene: TRBV7-8
D gene: NA
CDR3 protein: CASSALGGSYVGYTF
CDR3 DNA: TGTGCCAGCAGCGCCTTAGGGGGAAGCTATGTAGGCTACACCTTC

clone size: once
J gene: TRBJ2-7
V gene: TRBV19
D gene: NA
CDR3 protein: CASSISDSTYEQYF
CDR3 DNA: TGTGCCAGTAGTATCTCAGATTCAACCTACGAGCAGTACTTC

clone size: NA
J gene: TRBJ2-7
V gene: TRBV7-6
D gene: TRBD2
CDR3 protein: CASSFGWGGKDEQYF
CDR3 DNA: TGTGCCAGCAGCTTCGGGTGGGGGGGTAAGGACGAGCAGTACTTC

clone size: NA
J gene: TRBJ1-2
V gene: TRBV12-5
D gene: NA
CDR3 protein: CASGSRIASRPEYYGYTF
CDR3 DNA: TGTGCTAGTGGATCCCGAATAGCCTCCCGCCCCGAATACTATGGCTACACCTTC

clone size: NA
J gene: TRBJ2-2
V gene: TRBV7-8
D gene: NA
CDR3 protein: CASSLSGGFSLNTGELFF
CDR3 DNA: TGTGCCAGCAGCTTATCCGGCGGATTCTCCCTTAACACCGGGGAGCTGTTTTTT

clone size: NA
J gene: TRBJ2-7
V gene: TRBV27
D gene: NA
CDR3 protein: CASRITGGAGGEQYF
CDR3 DNA: TGTGCCAGCAGAATAACAGGGGGGGCAGGAGGGGAGCAGTACTTC

clone size: NA
J gene: TRBJ1-1
V gene: TRBV29-1
D gene: NA
CDR3 protein: CSGYREGNTEAFF
CDR3 DNA: TGCAGCGGCTACAGGGAAGGGAACACTGAAGCTTTCTTT

clone size: once
J gene: TRBJ1-3
V gene: TRBV23-1
D gene: TRBD1
CDR3 protein: CASSQSSGTGDPGNTIYF
CDR3 DNA: TGCGCCAGCAGTCAATCCTCCGGGACAGGGGACCCTGGAAACACCATATATTTT

clone size: NA
J gene: TRBJ2-3
V gene: TRBV19
D gene: TRBD2
CDR3 protein: CASHPSGRITDTQYF
CDR3 DNA: TGTGCCAGCCACCCAAGCGGGAGGATCACAGATACGCAGTATTTT

clone size: few
J gene: TRBJ1-3
V gene: TRBV7-2
D gene: TRBD1
CDR3 protein: CASSLIPTGNFGNTIYF
CDR3 DNA: TGTGCCAGCAGCTTAATTCCGACAGGGAACTTTGGAAACACCATATATTTT

clone size: NA
J gene: TRBJ2-7
V gene: TRBV7-9
D gene: NA
CDR3 protein: CASSFSSLGGEQYF
CDR3 DNA: TGTGCCAGCAGCTTTAGTAGCTTAGGGGGCGAGCAGTACTTC

clone size: NA
J gene: TRBJ2-5
V gene: TRBV21-1
D gene: NA
CDR3 protein: CASRNRGEETQYF
CDR3 DNA: TGTGCCAGCCGCAACAGGGGGGAGGAGACCCAGTACTTC

clone size: NA
J gene: TRBJ2-1
V gene: TRBV6-5
D gene: TRBD2
CDR3 protein: CASRTGTSGRNEQFF
CDR3 DNA: TGTGCCAGCAGAACCGGGACTAGCGGAAGAAATGAGCAGTTCTTC

clone size: once
J gene: TRBJ1-1
V gene: TRBV19
D gene: NA
CDR3 protein: CASSIDTSGPTEAFF
CDR3 DNA: TGTGCCAGTAGTATAGATACGTCGGGTCCCACTGAAGCTTTCTTT

clone size: NA
J gene: TRBJ2-3
V gene: TRBV14
D gene: TRBD2
CDR3 protein: CASSQDRGGRAKIF
CDR3 DNA: TGTGCCAGCAGCCAAGATCGGGGCGGGAGGGCTAAGATTTTT

clone size: NA
J gene: TRBJ2-7
V gene: TRBV2
D gene: TRBD1
CDR3 protein: CARTGTGDYEQYF
CDR3 DNA: TGTGCCAGAACCGGGACAGGTGACTACGAGCAGTACTTC

clone size: NA
J gene: TRBJ2-7
V gene: TRBV9
D gene: NA
CDR3 protein: CASSVASTDTYEQYF
CDR3 DNA: TGTGCCAGCAGCGTAGCTTCAACAGACACCTACGAGCAGTACTTC

clone size: NA
J gene: TRBJ2-3
V gene: TRBV12-5
D gene: TRBD1
CDR3 protein: CASGSDRDPSTDTQYF
CDR3 DNA: TGTGCTAGTGGTTCCGACAGGGACCCTAGCACAGATACGCAGTATTTT

clone size: NA
J gene: TRBJ1-2
V gene: TRBV27
D gene: TRBD1
CDR3 protein: CASSPRTGREYGYTF
CDR3 DNA: TGTGCCAGCAGTCCGCGGACAGGGCGGGAGTATGGCTACACCTTC

clone size: few
J gene: TRBJ1-2
V gene: TRBV27
D gene: TRBD1
CDR3 protein: CASSLATGENGYTF
CDR3 DNA: TGTGCCAGCAGTTTAGCCACAGGGGAGAATGGCTACACCTTC

clone size: NA
J gene: TRBJ1-2
V gene: TRBV11-2
D gene: TRBD1
CDR3 protein: CASSPTGKGNYGYTF
CDR3 DNA: TGTGCCAGCAGCCCGACAGGGAAAGGAAACTATGGCTACACCTTC

clone size: NA
J gene: TRBJ2-2
V gene: TRBV19
D gene: TRBD2
CDR3 protein: CASSTGTSGSLAGELFF
CDR3 DNA: TGTGCCAGTAGTACCGGGACTAGCGGGAGTCTCGCCGGGGAGCTGTTTTTT

clone size: once
J gene: TRBJ2-7
V gene: TRBV30
D gene: NA
CDR3 protein: CAWSLSREQYF
CDR3 DNA: TGTGCCTGGAGTCTGTCTCGCGAGCAGTACTTC

clone size: NA
J gene: TRBJ2-1
V gene: TRBV7-9
D gene: NA
CDR3 protein: CALGRLTYNEQFF
CDR3 DNA: TGTGCCCTAGGCCGGCTAACCTACAATGAGCAGTTCTTC

clone size: NA
J gene: TRBJ2-7
V gene: TRBV7-8
D gene: NA
CDR3 protein: CASSRGQGGRASYEQYF
CDR3 DNA: TGTGCCAGCAGCCGCGGACAGGGAGGGAGGGCCTCCTACGAGCAGTACTTC

clone size: once
J gene: TRBJ1-5
V gene: TRBV10-1
D gene: TRBD1
CDR3 protein: CASSESYRGQIQPQHF
CDR3 DNA: TGCGCCAGCAGTGAGTCTTATAGGGGGCAAATTCAGCCCCAGCATTTT

clone size: NA
J gene: TRBJ2-1
V gene: TRBV27
D gene: NA
CDR3 protein: CASSPWGYYEQFF
CDR3 DNA: TGTGCCAGCAGCCCTTGGGGCTACTATGAGCAGTTCTTC

clone size: NA
J gene: TRBJ2-7
V gene: TRBV19
D gene: TRBD2
CDR3 protein: CASSPGTSGRYEQYF
CDR3 DNA: TGTGCCAGTAGTCCGGGGACTAGCGGGCGGTACGAGCAGTACTTC

clone size: NA
J gene: TRBJ2-5
V gene: TRBV27
D gene: TRBD2
CDR3 protein: CASSKGTSGRETQYF
CDR3 DNA: TGTGCCAGCAGTAAGGGGACTAGCGGGAGGGAGACCCAGTACTTC

clone size: NA
J gene: TRBJ2-7
V gene: TRBV7-6
D gene: NA
CDR3 protein: CASSRDLSPTYEQYF
CDR3 DNA: TGTGCCAGCAGCCGGGACTTGAGTCCTACCTACGAGCAGTACTTC

clone size: NA
J gene: TRBJ2-3
V gene: TRBV6-5
D gene: TRBD2
CDR3 protein: CASSYDRTSISDTQYF
CDR3 DNA: TGTGCCAGCAGTTACGACAGGACTAGCATCTCAGATACGCAGTATTTT

clone size: NA
J gene: TRBJ1-2
V gene: TRBV7-8
D gene: NA
CDR3 protein: CASSLASFSNYGYTF
CDR3 DNA: TGTGCCAGCAGCTTAGCATCGTTCAGTAACTATGGCTACACCTTC

clone size: NA
J gene: TRBJ2-1
V gene: TRBV4-3
D gene: TRBD2
CDR3 protein: CASSQAITSGGGYSYNEQFF
CDR3 DNA: TGCGCCAGCAGCCAGGCTATAACTAGCGGGGGGGGATACTCCTACAATGAGCAGTTCTTC